The 6 T cell receptor beta chains below were found in one sample sequenced in a study of blood T cell repertoires in COVID-19. The repertoire was sequenced with immunoSEQ multiplex PCR; TCRdb's copy has only in-frame clones and lacks some. The sample has 55,000 to 80,000 clones, approximately 83% seen once. Specimen: peripheral blood. The receptors were gathered from a human donor in a cohort sampled during active COVID-19.

About this clone: Other DNA sequences of this sample code for an identical CDR3. The gene calls are TRBV2 and TRBJ1-6; 8 nucleotides line up with TRBD1. The CDR3 consists of 14 residues. The ends lost 7 bases at V and 7 bases at J; junction bases unmatched: 6. Germline CDR1 is SNHLY and CDR2 is FYNNEI. The CDR3: CASTRGQGNSPLHF. The CDR3 nucleotides read TGTGCCAGCACCAGGGGGCAGGGCAATTCACCCCTCCACTTT.

The V gene is TRBV21-1, the J gene TRBJ2-7; the DNA was not used to check the table's D call, TRBD1. TRBV21-1 is tagged as a pseudogene. This CDR3 has 19 amino acids. The CDR3 here is CASSLDHKGAGVWDYEQYF. For the CDR3, the DNA is TGTGCCAGCAGCCTCGACCACAAGGGGGCCGGAGTCTGGGATTACGAGCAGTACTTC.

CDR3 DNA: TGTGCCAGTAGTATGTGGCAGACTATGAACACTGAAGCTTTCTTT. As protein: CASSMWQTMNTEAFF. This chain joins TRBV19 and TRBJ1-1, with D uncertain. The CDR3 contains 15 residues. V was cut by 3 bases and J by 0 bases, with 11 bases left in between. Germline loops: CDR1 LNHDA, CDR2 SQIVND (reference sequence).

The CDR3 coding sequence is TGTGCCAGCAGTTATGGGACTAGCGCGGGGCTAGAGCAGTACTTC. Its translation is CASSYGTSAGLEQYF. V is TRBV6-5 and J is TRBJ2-7; 10 bases are a match to TRBD2. The CDR3 loop spans 15 amino acids. V dropped 3 bases and J dropped 7; count of bases not matched to a gene: 9. CDR1 is MNHEY and CDR2 is SVGAGI in the germline V gene.

This clone was recorded only once. The chain carries TRBV30 and TRBJ1-2; D not certain. Deletions cut 5 bases from V and 10 bases from J, with 14 bases between. The CDR3 is 11 amino acids. Germline V gene sequence: CDR1 GTSNPN, CDR2 SVGIG (reference sequence). Written as DNA, the CDR3 is TGTGCCTGGTCGTTTGCCCGAGACTACACCTTC. Its translation: CAWSFARDYTF.

The chain is built from TRBV15 and TRBJ1-2, with 8 bases matching TRBD1. The CDR3 runs to 14 residues. The germline V gene has CDR1 LNHNV and CDR2 YYDKDF (reference sequence). V lost 1 base, J lost 7 bases, and 5 bases stayed unmatched. CDR3 coding DNA: TGTGCCACCAGCAGAGGGACAGGGCAAGGTGGCTACACCTTC. The encoded protein is CATSRGTGQGGYTF. The variable domain in full, with the rest retrieved from reference TRBV15 and TRBJ1-2, is DAMVIQNPRYQVTQFGKPVTLSCSQTLNHNVMYWYQQKSSQAPKLLFHYYDKDFNNEADTPDNFQSRRPNTSFCFLDIRSPGLGDTAMYLCATSRGTGQGGYTFGSGTRLTVV.